The clone carrying this TCR beta chain has only one observation. Only in-frame clones appear in the TCRdb table, and some are missing; sequencing was by immunoSEQ multiplex PCR. This sample has about 260,000 clones, with roughly 86% found just once. Germline CDR1 and CDR2: SQVTM and ANQGSEA. The CDR3 loop spans 15 amino acids. Trimming removed 0 bases from V and 8 bases from J, with 18 bases in between. This sample is drawn from a study of blood T cell repertoires in COVID-19. The chain couples TRBV29-1 to TRBJ2-3, with D perhaps TRBD2 (6 bases). The sequence was collected from a man in his forties who had recovered from COVID-19. The sequencing sample was made of peripheral blood. In DNA form, the CDR3 reads TGCAGCGTTGAAGATCAAGAGGGGCCCGGGGGTACGCAGTATTTT. This translates into CSVEDQEGPGGTQYF.